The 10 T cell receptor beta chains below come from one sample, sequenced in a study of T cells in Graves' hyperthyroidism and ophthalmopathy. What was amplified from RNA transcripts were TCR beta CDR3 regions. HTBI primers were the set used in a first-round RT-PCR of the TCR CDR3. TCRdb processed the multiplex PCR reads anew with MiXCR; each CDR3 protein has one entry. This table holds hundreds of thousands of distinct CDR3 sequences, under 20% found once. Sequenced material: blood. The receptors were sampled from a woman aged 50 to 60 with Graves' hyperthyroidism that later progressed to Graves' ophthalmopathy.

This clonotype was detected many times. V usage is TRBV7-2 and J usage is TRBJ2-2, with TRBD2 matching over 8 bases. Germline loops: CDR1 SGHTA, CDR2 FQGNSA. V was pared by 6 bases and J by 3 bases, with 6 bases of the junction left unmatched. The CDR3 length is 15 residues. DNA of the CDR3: TGTGCCAGCAGTCCGGGACTAGGCTACACCGGGGAGCTGTTTTTT. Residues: CASSPGLGYTGELFF.

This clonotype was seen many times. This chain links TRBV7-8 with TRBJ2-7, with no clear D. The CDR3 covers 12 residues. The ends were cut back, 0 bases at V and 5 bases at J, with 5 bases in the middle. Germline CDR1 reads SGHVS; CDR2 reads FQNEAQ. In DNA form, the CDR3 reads TGTGCCAGCAGCTTAGCGCGGAACGAGCAGTACTTC. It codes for CASSLARNEQYF.

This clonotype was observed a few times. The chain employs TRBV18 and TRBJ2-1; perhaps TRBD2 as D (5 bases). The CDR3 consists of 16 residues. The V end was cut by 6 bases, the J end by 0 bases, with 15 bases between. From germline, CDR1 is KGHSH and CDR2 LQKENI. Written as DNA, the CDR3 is TGTGCCAGCTCCACCCTCGCGGGTAGCTCCTACAATGAGCAGTTCTTC. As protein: CASSTLAGSSYNEQFF.

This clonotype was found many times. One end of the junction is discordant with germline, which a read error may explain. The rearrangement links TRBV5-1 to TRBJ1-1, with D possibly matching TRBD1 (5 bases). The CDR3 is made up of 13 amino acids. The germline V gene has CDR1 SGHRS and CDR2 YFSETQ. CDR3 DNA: TGTGCCAGCAGCCAAACAGGTGTCACTGAAGCTTTCTTT. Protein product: CASSQTGVTEAFF.

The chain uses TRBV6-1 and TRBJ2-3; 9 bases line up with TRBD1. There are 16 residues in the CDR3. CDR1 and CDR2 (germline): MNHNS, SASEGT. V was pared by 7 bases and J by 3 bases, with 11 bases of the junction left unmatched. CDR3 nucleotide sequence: TGTGCCAGCACCCAACTAGGGACAGGGTTGACAGATACGCAGTATTTT. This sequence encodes CASTQLGTGLTDTQYF.

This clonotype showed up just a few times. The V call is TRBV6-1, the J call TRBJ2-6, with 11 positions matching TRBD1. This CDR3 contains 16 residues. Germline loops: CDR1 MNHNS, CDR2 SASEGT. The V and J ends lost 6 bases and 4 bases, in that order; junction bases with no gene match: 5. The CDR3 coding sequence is TGTGCCAGCAGAGGGACAGGGGGGATGGGGGCCAACGTCCTGACTTTC. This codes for CASRGTGGMGANVLTF.

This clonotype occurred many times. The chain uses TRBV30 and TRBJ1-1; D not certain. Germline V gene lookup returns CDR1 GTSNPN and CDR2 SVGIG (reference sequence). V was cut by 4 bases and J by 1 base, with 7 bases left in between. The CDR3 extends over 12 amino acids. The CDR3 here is CAWNWRNTEAFF. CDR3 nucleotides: TGTGCCTGGAATTGGAGGAACACTGAAGCTTTCTTT.

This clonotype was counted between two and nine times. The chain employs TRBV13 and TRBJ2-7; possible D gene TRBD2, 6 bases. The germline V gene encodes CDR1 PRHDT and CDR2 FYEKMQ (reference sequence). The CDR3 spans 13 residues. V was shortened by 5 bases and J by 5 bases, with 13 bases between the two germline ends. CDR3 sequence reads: CASSRGGEDEQYF. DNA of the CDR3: TGTGCCAGCAGCCGAGGAGGGGAGGACGAGCAGTACTTC.

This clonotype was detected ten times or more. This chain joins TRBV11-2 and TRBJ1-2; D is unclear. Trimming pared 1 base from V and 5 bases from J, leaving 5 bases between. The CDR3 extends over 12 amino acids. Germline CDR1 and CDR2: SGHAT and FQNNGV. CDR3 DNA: TGTGCCAGCAGCTTAGCACAGTATGGCTACACCTTC. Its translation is CASSLAQYGYTF.

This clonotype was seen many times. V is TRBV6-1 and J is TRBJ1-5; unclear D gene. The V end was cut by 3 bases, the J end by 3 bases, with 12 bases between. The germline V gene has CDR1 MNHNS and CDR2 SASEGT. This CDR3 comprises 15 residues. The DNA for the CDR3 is TGTGCCAGCAGTGATACAGCGAGGATCAATCAGCCCCAGCATTTT. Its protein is CASSDTARINQPQHF.